This TCR beta chain appears in the sequencing data of a study of T cell clones after liver transplantation. Whole-study context: TCRbeta sequencing after a pre-transplant mixed lymphocyte reaction identified graft-donor-reactive clones, later tracked in post-transplant blood. Apart from three HCV-positive recipients, transplants were for non-autoimmune, non-viral reasons. Study findings and constraints: A significant post-transplant drop in circulating graft-donor-reactive CD4 TCRbeta sequences occurred in most of the 8 subjects. In two subjects, few donor cells limited the measurable donor-reactive repertoire.

The length of the CDR3 is 12 residues. Germline V CDR1 and CDR2: LNHDA, SQIVND (reference sequence). Trimming removed 11 bases from V and 8 bases from J, with 16 bases in between. Comment on this clone: Its matching antigen is unknown.

Measured with immunoSEQ multiplex PCR; TCRdb has only the in-frame clones, and not every one. The sample contains more than 100,000 clones, around 84% of which appear only once. The chain is built from TRBV19 and TRBJ2-4; perhaps TRBD1 as D (6 bases). The clonotype was recovered from a human patient who received a liver transplant. The graft donor may be the source of some T cells. The specimen comprised CD4+ T cells from blood, sampled approximately 43 months after liver transplant. This chain's CDR3 is CASGTGWDIQYF. As DNA, the CDR3 is TGTGCCTCCGGCACAGGGTGGGACATTCAGTACTTC.